This T cell receptor (beta chain) originates from a study of T cells after yellow fever vaccination. Study-wide points: Contamination of FACS-sorted repertoires by abundant clonotypes from the bulk population could occur.

With respect to this clonotype: As yet, its antigen is unknown.

Germline V gene lookup returns CDR1 KGHDR and CDR2 SFDVKD. V lost 3 bases and J lost 7, with 17 bases in between. The length of the CDR3 is 15 residues. Via MiXCR, TCRdb re-called the 5' RACE reads, giving one row per CDR3 protein. The sample contains hundreds of thousands of distinct CDR3 sequences, roughly 8.4% of which appear only once. The rearrangement links TRBV24-1 to TRBJ2-5; a possible D gene is TRBD2 (5 bases). The sample here was PBMCs, taken roughly 47 days after the first yellow fever vaccination. The TCR originated in a man in his late teens or twenties who received the YFV17D yellow fever vaccine. In DNA form, the CDR3 reads TGTGCCACCAGTGATCCGGGAAGTAGCCCAGGGACCCAGTACTTC. Amino acids: CATSDPGSSPGTQYF.